Following are 2 T cell receptor beta chains from one sample sequenced in a study of T cell responses to AZD1222 COVID-19 vaccine. Measured with immunoSEQ multiplex PCR; TCRdb has only the in-frame clones, and not every one. The sample lists roughly 150,000 clones, 90% seen once, with approximately 2% in the top ten. The specimen comprised peripheral blood, sampled on day 0 of AZD1222 vaccination. The receptors derive from an adult in good health.

CDR3 loop: CASSILSGTNQPQHF. In DNA, the CDR3 is TGTGCCAGTAGTATTCTTTCAGGGACGAATCAGCCCCAGCATTTT. The chain combines TRBV19 with TRBJ1-5, with TRBD1 as a possible D gene (5 bases). The germline V gene encodes CDR1 LNHDA and CDR2 SQIVND (reference sequence). The CDR3 has 15 amino acids. The V gene lost 3 bases and the J gene lost 4 bases, with 13 bases spanning the gap.

The V gene is TRBV27, the J gene TRBJ2-3, with D perhaps matching TRBD2 (5 bases). V was trimmed by 3 bases and J by 4 bases, leaving 20 bases between them. CDR1 and CDR2 from the germline V gene are MNHEY and SMNVEV (reference sequence). The CDR3 has 17 amino acids. The CDR3 coding sequence is TGTGCCAGCAGTTTGTTCGGCGGGCGCGCGGGTGCAGATACGCAGTATTTT. Protein sequence: CASSLFGGRAGADTQYF.